This TCR beta chain originates from a study of blood T cells in healthy people across ages. This clonotype was counted many times. Its antigen is not identified. A second roughly 6 to 11 cycle PCR used barcoded and J-beta primers. All cDNA molecules were each tagged by a template-switch adaptor with 12 random nucleotides. Every sample gave at least 2.5 million paired-end reads containing CDR3. TCRdb processed the 5' RACE reads anew with MiXCR; each CDR3 protein has one entry. The sample holds some 710,000 distinct CDR3 sequences, 22% seen once. Findings and limits, study-wide: Versus aged donors, long-lived donors had higher diversity and more naive CD4+ cells. A roughly linear fall in TCR beta diversity per million T cells was seen with increasing age.

This TCR was recovered from a man between 65 and 85 years old in good health. Sample: blood.

Here the CDR3 DNA reads TGCAGTGCCCAGGTGGAGGCAGATACGCAGTATTTT. Protein sequence: CSAQVEADTQYF. This chain connects TRBV20-1 to TRBJ2-3; TRBD2 might be the D (5 bases). Germline V gene lookup returns CDR1 DFQATT and CDR2 SNEGSKA (reference sequence). This CDR3 is built from 12 residues. The V gene lost 6 bases and the J gene lost 4 bases, with 11 bases spanning the gap.